The 29 T cell receptor beta chains presented below share a single source sample, sequenced in a study of blood T cell repertoires in COVID-19. The assay was immunoSEQ multiplex PCR, and TCRdb's table has in-frame clones only and misses some. This sample has fewer than 450,000 clones; about 93% occur once, and the top ten carry roughly 3.4%. Input material: peripheral blood. These receptors were collected from a woman in her late teens or twenties who had recovered from COVID-19.

The sample holds one count of this clone. The V call is TRBV2, the J call TRBJ1-2, with D unclear. Germline-derived CDR1 and CDR2 are SNHLY and FYNNEI. The CDR3 is 13 amino acids. The ends were cut back, 4 bases at V and 4 bases at J, with 10 bases in the middle. CDR3 sequence: CASSVRQIYGYTF. The CDR3 bases are TGTGCCAGCAGTGTACGTCAGATCTATGGCTACACCTTC.

In its sample, this clone was seen a few times. V is TRBV29-1 and J is TRBJ2-3; tentative D call: TRBD2 (5 bases). Trimming stripped 5 bases from V and 3 bases from J, with 21 bases between. Germline V gene sequence: CDR1 SQVTM, CDR2 ANQGSEA. The CDR3 spans 16 residues. CDR3 loop: CSVLRESRELTDTQYF. The CDR3 DNA reads as TGCAGCGTTCTAAGGGAATCGAGGGAGCTGACAGATACGCAGTATTTT.

The rearrangement joins TRBV13 to TRBJ2-1; 10 bases align to TRBD2. The CDR3 totals 15 residues. V shed 6 bases and J 7 bases; nucleotides not matched to a gene: 9. Per the germline V gene, CDR1 is PRHDT and CDR2 is FYEKMQ (reference sequence). This CDR3 reads CASRGEGLARNEQFF. CDR3 coding DNA: TGTGCCAGCAGGGGGGAGGGACTAGCGCGAAATGAGCAGTTCTTC.

The chain joins TRBV2 to TRBJ2-3; D call uncertain. The V gene's germline CDR1 is SNHLY and CDR2 FYNNEI. With 2 bases removed from V and 0 bases from J, the gap between germline ends came to 6 bases. The CDR3 loop spans 14 amino acids. CDR3 sequence (DNA): TGTGCCAGCAGTGAACTGAGTAGCACAGATACGCAGTATTTT. Its translation is CASSELSSTDTQYF. The variable domain in full, completed from reference TRBV2 and TRBJ2-3, reads EPEVTQTPSHQVTQMGQEVILRCVPISNHLYFYWYRQILGQKVEFLVSFYNNEISEKSEIFDDQFSVERPDGSNFTLKIRSTKLEDSAMYFCASSELSSTDTQYFGPGTRLTVL.

The CDR3 nucleotides read TGTGCCAGCAGACAGGGGGAGTTAACTGAAGCTTTCTTT. Translation gives CASRQGELTEAFF. The chain links TRBV12-3 or TRBV12-4 to TRBJ1-1, with 8 bases identical to TRBD1. CDR3 length: 13 amino acids. With V trimmed by 6 bases and J by 5 bases, 5 bases remained unmatched.

This chain connects TRBV30 to TRBJ2-3, with D unclear. Germline V lookup: CDR1 GTSNPN, CDR2 SVGIG (reference sequence). CDR3 size: 12 residues. The ends were cut back, 3 bases at V and 2 bases at J, with 6 bases in the middle. CDR3 amino acids: CAWSLITDTQYF. The CDR3 DNA follows: TGTGCCTGGAGCCTTATCACAGATACGCAGTATTTT.

V is TRBV27 and J is TRBJ2-1; TRBD2 agrees at 7 bases. CDR1 is MNHEY, CDR2 SMNVEV, per germline (reference sequence). The CDR3 totals 16 residues. After removal of 2 bases from V and 0 bases from J, the junction contained 4 bases not matched to a gene. This chain's CDR3 is CASSLGRGNSYNEQFF. CDR3 sequence (DNA): TGTGCCAGCAGTTTAGGGAGGGGAAACTCCTACAATGAGCAGTTCTTC.

J is TRBJ2-1 and V is TRBV27; 7 bases agree with TRBD2. The CDR3 covers 16 residues. The V gene's germline CDR1 is MNHEY and CDR2 SMNVEV (reference sequence). The V and J ends lost 5 bases and 6 bases, in that order; junction bases with no gene match: 13. CDR3 DNA sequence: TGTGCCAGCAGTACAGATACCCTGACTAGCCTCAATGAGCAGTTCTTC. Translation gives CASSTDTLTSLNEQFF.

The CDR3 bases are TGCGCCAGCAGCCCTCCGGGACTAGCCACAGATACGCAGTATTTT. Residues: CASSPPGLATDTQYF. This chain links TRBV5-1 with TRBJ2-3; TRBD2 aligns across 9 bases. This CDR3 region has 15 residues. CDR1 is SGHRS and CDR2 is YFSETQ in the germline V gene. Trimming cost V 4 bases and J 2 bases; bases outside gene matches: 5.

The chain is built from TRBV24-1 and TRBJ2-7; D gene uncertain. V was clipped by 6 bases and J by 0 bases, with 20 bases between them. The CDR3 has 17 residues. Germline CDR1 reads KGHDR; CDR2 reads SFDVKD. CDR3 sequence reads: CATSFLQSSTSSYEQYV. For the CDR3, the DNA is TGTGCCACCAGTTTTCTACAGTCGAGCACAAGCTCCTACGAGCAGTACGTC.

The rearrangement uses TRBV2 and TRBJ2-1; TRBD2 aligns across 7 bases. V lost 6 bases to trimming and J lost 11 bases; unmatched junction nucleotides: 7. The CDR3 is 12 residues long. Germline V gives CDR1 SNHLY, CDR2 FYNNEI. CDR3 sequence (DNA): TGTGCCAGCAGCGTCGGGACTATCAAGCAGTTCTTC. It translates to CASSVGTIKQFF.

The chain employs TRBV5-4 and TRBJ1-2; TRBD1 matches 9 bases. The CDR3 is made up of 16 amino acids. Germline loops: CDR1 SGHNT, CDR2 YYREEE (reference sequence). J lost 4 bases, V lost 4 bases, and 11 bases had no gene match. DNA of the CDR3: TGTGCCAGCAGCCAAACAGGGGGCGCATATTCCTATGGCTACACCTTC. Its protein product is CASSQTGGAYSYGYTF.

This chain uses TRBV19 with TRBJ2-2; 9 bases match TRBD1. V lost 7 bases, J lost 1 base, and 4 bases stayed unmatched. CDR3 size: 15 residues. Germline CDR1 LNHDA, CDR2 SQIVND (reference sequence). The CDR3 loop is CASINRGLNTGELFF. DNA for the CDR3: TGTGCCAGTATCAACAGGGGGCTGAACACCGGGGAGCTGTTTTTT.

The chain employs TRBV6-2 or TRBV6-3 and TRBJ2-3, with 12 bases fitting TRBD2. J was trimmed by 4 bases and V by 0 bases; bases with no gene match: 8. CDR3 length: 18 residues. Germline values: CDR1 MNHEY, CDR2 SVGEGT. This chain's CDR3 is CASSYSWTSGMVSDTQYF. In DNA form, the CDR3 reads TGTGCCAGCAGTTACTCCTGGACTAGCGGGATGGTTTCAGATACGCAGTATTTT.

The chain has TRBV7-2 and TRBJ2-5; 8 bases map to TRBD2. The trim removed 6 bases at V and 7 bases at J, leaving 13 bases unmatched. Germline CDR1 is SGHTA and CDR2 is FQGNSA. The CDR3 extends over 15 amino acids. CDR3 region: CASSLGLAPQGTQYF. The CDR3 coding sequence is TGTGCCAGCAGTCTAGGACTAGCACCCCAGGGGACCCAGTACTTC.

The chain employs TRBV5-6 and TRBJ2-1; no firm D call. Per the germline V gene, CDR1 is SGHDT and CDR2 is YYEEEE. This CDR3 has 12 residues. Trimming took off 3 bases at V and 5 bases at J, with 6 bases between the two ends. The CDR3 nucleotides are TGTGCCAGCAGCTGGTCGGACAATGAGCAGTTCTTC. Its protein product is CASSWSDNEQFF.

This chain uses TRBV19 with TRBJ1-1; D gene uncertain. The CDR3 has 17 residues. The germline V gene has CDR1 LNHDA and CDR2 SQIVND (reference sequence). With 3 bases removed from V and 0 bases from J, the gap between germline ends came to 17 bases. The CDR3 DNA reads as TGTGCCAGTAGTATCCCGCCCGGACTGGATATGAACACTGAAGCTTTCTTT. Residues: CASSIPPGLDMNTEAFF.

V and J are TRBV7-2 and TRBJ1-3, with a tentative D call TRBD1 (5 bases). The ends were cut back, 2 bases at V and 4 bases at J, with 12 bases in the middle. Germline assignment: CDR1 SGHTA and CDR2 FQGNSA. CDR3 length equals 15 residues. The CDR3 sequence is CASSLSGVGGNTIYF. In nucleotides, the CDR3 is TGTGCCAGCAGCTTATCGGGGGTAGGGGGAAACACCATATATTTT.

This sequence joins TRBV12-5 and TRBJ2-1; 10 nucleotides agree with TRBD2. Trimming took 5 bases from V and 0 from J; bases not matched to a gene: 10. Germline V lookup: CDR1 LGHNT, CDR2 FRNRAP. The length of the CDR3 is 18 residues. Written as DNA, the CDR3 is TGTGCTAGTGGTGGACGGCCTAGCGGGGGTAGCTCCTACAATGAGCAGTTCTTC. It codes for CASGGRPSGGSSYNEQFF.

In its sample, this clone was seen a few times. The rearrangement uses TRBV14 and TRBJ1-6; 8 bases agree with TRBD1. V dropped 4 bases and J dropped 7; count of bases not matched to a gene: 6. The length of the CDR3 is 15 residues. Per the germline V gene, CDR1 is SGHDN and CDR2 is FVKESK. CDR3 region: CASSPRGLGNSPLHF. The CDR3, as DNA: TGTGCCAGCAGCCCCAGGGGGCTTGGGAATTCACCCCTCCACTTT. The whole variable domain, remainder taken from reference TRBV14 and TRBJ1-6, is EAGVTQFPSHSVIEKGQTVTLRCDPISGHDNLYWYRRVMGKEIKFLLHFVKESKQDESGMPNNRFLAERTGGTYSTLKVQPAELEDSGVYFCASSPRGLGNSPLHFGNGTRLTVT.

The V and J genes are TRBV6-2 or TRBV6-3 and TRBJ1-2; 9 nucleotides align to TRBD1. The CDR3 is made up of 14 amino acids. CDR1 is MNHEY, CDR2 SVGEGT, per germline. The V and J ends lost 6 bases and 6 bases, in that order; junction bases with no gene match: 8. The DNA for the CDR3 is TGTGCCAGCAGACCTGGGGGACAGGGCCATGGCTACACCTTC. Its protein is CASRPGGQGHGYTF.

This clone was detected once. The chain recombines TRBV29-1 with TRBJ2-4, with 9 positions matching TRBD1. Germline V gene data show CDR1 as SQVTM and CDR2 as ANQGSEA. V lost 7 bases to trimming and J lost 8 bases; unmatched junction nucleotides: 6. This CDR3 is 12 amino acids long. Here the CDR3 reads CSALTGGHIQYF. CDR3 DNA: TGCAGCGCCCTGACAGGGGGGCACATTCAGTACTTC.

The genes are TRBV24-1 and TRBJ1-6, with 7 bases that match TRBD1. The CDR3 extends over 14 amino acids. Germline CDR1 KGHDR, CDR2 SFDVKD. V dropped 7 bases and J dropped 7; count of bases not matched to a gene: 6. The CDR3 is CATSPPGQNSPLHF. The CDR3 DNA is TGTGCCACCAGCCCTCCGGGACAGAATTCACCCCTCCACTTT.

This chain joins TRBV6-5 and TRBJ1-1; tentative D call: TRBD1 (6 bases). CDR3 length: 13 residues. Germline V gives CDR1 MNHEY, CDR2 SVGAGI. The V end was cut by 2 bases, the J end by 6 bases, with 10 bases between. The CDR3 here is CASSYEGVSEAFF. CDR3 DNA sequence: TGTGCCAGCAGTTACGAGGGGGTCTCTGAAGCTTTCTTT.

The V gene is TRBV19, the J gene TRBJ2-1, with TRBD2 matching 8 bases. From germline, CDR1 is LNHDA and CDR2 SQIVND (reference sequence). Unmatched junction bases numbered 8, after V lost 6 bases and J lost 4 bases. There are 15 residues in the CDR3. The CDR3 nucleotides are TGTGCCAGTAGCACGAGCGGGAGCGGTTACAATGAGCAGTTCTTC. It specifies CASSTSGSGYNEQFF.

J is TRBJ2-1 and V is TRBV18, with TRBD2 as a possible D gene (5 bases). The germline CDR1 and CDR2 sequences are KGHSH and LQKENI. V was cut by 6 bases and J by 6 bases, with 9 bases left in between. The CDR3 totals 12 residues. The DNA of the CDR3 is TGTGCCAGCTCCTTCGAGGGCAATGAGCAGTTCTTC. Translation: CASSFEGNEQFF.

The sample holds one count of this clone. V usage is TRBV4-3 and J usage is TRBJ2-2, with TRBD2 as a possible D gene (6 bases). In germline, CDR1 is LGHNA, CDR2 YSLEER. Trimming shortened V by 0 bases and J by 2 bases, and 13 bases separated the two germline ends. The CDR3 extends over 17 amino acids. The CDR3 DNA reads as TGCGCCAGCAGCCAAGAGCCCCAGGGAGGTAACACCGGGGAGCTGTTTTTT. It specifies CASSQEPQGGNTGELFF.

This CDR3 is CASSPDSGANVLTF. For the CDR3, the DNA is TGTGCCAGCAGCCCAGACTCTGGGGCCAACGTCCTGACTTTC. The V call is TRBV5-4, the J call TRBJ2-6, with no clear D. This CDR3 region has 14 residues. The germline V and J ends were trimmed by 4 bases and 0 bases, with 5 bases remaining between them. CDR1 SGHNT and CDR2 YYREEE come from the germline V gene (reference sequence).

The chain employs TRBV6-2 or TRBV6-3 and TRBJ1-1; 10 bases match TRBD1. Germline values: CDR1 MNHEY, CDR2 SVGEGT. The CDR3 consists of 13 residues. With 5 bases clipped from V and 6 bases from J, the junction kept 3 bases outside the gene matches. The CDR3 region has the DNA TGTGCCAGCAGTCAGACAGGGGGCTCTGAAGCTTTCTTT. Translation: CASSQTGGSEAFF.